These 10 T cell receptor beta chains share one sample of origin, sequenced in a study of cytomegalovirus exposure and HLA in healthy donors. The PCR employed 60 Vbeta primers together with 13 Jbeta primers. The assay was immunoSEQ multiplex PCR, and TCRdb's table has in-frame clones only and misses some. The sample shows fewer than 110,000 clones, roughly 73% of them seen only once. Sequenced input: PBMCs. These receptors came from a man under 40 in good health and CMV-seronegative.

V usage is TRBV29-1 and J usage is TRBJ2-1; possible D gene TRBD1, 6 bases. Germline values: CDR1 SQVTM, CDR2 ANQGSEA. Trimming removed 1 base from V and 1 base from J, with 11 bases in between. This CDR3 has 15 amino acids. The CDR3 nucleotides are TGCAGCGTTGAAGGGACAGAAAATTCCTACAATGAGCAGTTCTTC. Residues: CSVEGTENSYNEQFF.

The chain uses TRBV19 and TRBJ1-5, with a possible D match to TRBD1 (5 bases). The CDR3 has 17 amino acids. Per germline, CDR1 LNHDA and CDR2 SQIVND (reference sequence). V lost 0 bases to trimming and J lost 3 bases, with 15 bases between them. The CDR3 loop reads CASSIDRGRPSNQPQHF. CDR3 nucleotide sequence: TGTGCCAGTAGTATAGATAGGGGCAGGCCATCCAATCAGCCCCAGCATTTT.

This clone was seen only once. The V gene is TRBV27, the J gene TRBJ2-3; a possible D gene is TRBD2 (5 bases). The germline V gene encodes CDR1 MNHEY and CDR2 SMNVEV (reference sequence). The CDR3 runs 15 residues. Trimming stripped 3 bases from V and 8 bases from J, with 18 bases between. The CDR3 spells CASSLGYPEGSTQYF. The CDR3 DNA reads TGTGCCAGCAGTTTGGGGTACCCCGAGGGAAGTACGCAGTATTTT.

This clone was found once. The CDR3 DNA reads TGTGCCAGCTTAAAAAATACGGGAGGAGGGGGATATGGCTACACCTTC. Translating gives CASLKNTGGGGYGYTF. The chain links TRBV2 to TRBJ1-2; possible D gene TRBD1, 6 bases. This CDR3 has 16 residues. V lost 8 bases, J lost 5 bases, and 24 bases lay in between. Germline V gives CDR1 SNHLY, CDR2 FYNNEI.

The rearrangement uses TRBV7-9 and TRBJ1-1; no clear D. Germline V gives CDR1 SEHNR, CDR2 FQNEAQ (reference sequence). V gave up 3 bases and J gave up 5 bases, with 10 bases separating them. The CDR3 is 13 amino acids. CDR3 DNA sequence: TGTGCCAGCAGCTTGTCAGGTCTGACTGAAGCTTTCTTT. This codes for CASSLSGLTEAFF. Complete variable domain (other parts from reference TRBV7-9 and TRBJ1-1): DTGVSQNPRHKITKRGQNVTFRCDPISEHNRLYWYRQTLGQGPEFLTYFQNEAQLEKSRLLSDRFSAERPKGSFSTLEIQRTEQGDSAMYLCASSLSGLTEAFFGQGTRLTVV.

The chain combines TRBV7-8 with TRBJ2-2, with 10 positions matching TRBD2. This CDR3 contains 16 residues. The V and J ends lost 4 bases and 2 bases, in that order; junction bases with no gene match: 4. CDR1 and CDR2 (germline): SGHVS, FQNEAQ. CDR3 in DNA: TGTGCCAGCAGCTCTTTAGCGGGGGGCAACACCGGGGAGCTGTTTTTT. This translates into CASSSLAGGNTGELFF.

The gene calls are TRBV6-6 and TRBJ2-5; D unresolved. The V end lost 2 bases, the J end lost 0 bases, and 4 bases lay between the germline ends. CDR1 and CDR2 (germline): MNHNY, SVGAGI (reference sequence). The CDR3 extends over 13 amino acids. The CDR3 loop is CASSYGHQETQYF. For the CDR3, the DNA is TGTGCCAGCAGTTACGGGCACCAAGAGACCCAGTACTTC.

Turning to this clone: Distinct nucleotide sequences in the sample also encode this CDR3. The chain is built from TRBV29-1 and TRBJ2-3; 7 positions match TRBD1. The CDR3 runs 14 residues. The germline V gene has CDR1 SQVTM and CDR2 ANQGSEA. The trim removed 4 bases at V and 3 bases at J, leaving 7 bases unmatched. The CDR3 bases are TGCAGCGTTGTAAGGGGGCCCGATACAGATACGCAGTATTTT. Protein: CSVVRGPDTDTQYF.

The V call is TRBV30, the J call TRBJ2-5, with no clear D. With 3 bases removed from V and 10 bases from J, the gap between germline ends came to 15 bases. Germline CDR1 and CDR2: GTSNPN and SVGIG (reference sequence). The CDR3 has 12 residues. CDR3 region: CAWRADSGYQYF. Written as DNA, the CDR3 is TGTGCCTGGAGGGCAGATTCCGGGTACCAGTACTTC.

The CDR3: CASSLWGGGTAEGGYTF. DNA for the CDR3: TGTGCCAGCAGCTTATGGGGGGGAGGGACGGCGGAGGGTGGCTACACCTTC. This chain links TRBV11-2 with TRBJ1-2; D might be TRBD1 (5 bases). CDR3 length: 17 amino acids. V gave up 2 bases and J gave up 7 bases, with 23 bases separating them. CDR1 is SGHAT, CDR2 FQNNGV, per germline.